This T cell receptor beta chain was identified in a study of cytomegalovirus exposure and HLA in healthy donors. The germline CDR1 and CDR2 sequences are SEHNR and FQNEAQ (reference sequence). V lost 4 bases to trimming and J lost 3 bases, with 16 bases between them. The CDR3 totals 16 residues. In the PCR, 60 Vbeta and 13 Jbeta primers were used. Only in-frame clones appear in the TCRdb table, and some are missing; sequencing was by immunoSEQ multiplex PCR. The sample holds 100,000 to 150,000 clones; around 71% are singletons and the top ten take about 2.4%. The chain combines TRBV7-9 with TRBJ1-5; tentative D call: TRBD1 (6 bases). This sequence was found in a woman aged 55 to 70 in good health and CMV-seropositive. The sequencing input was PBMCs. Here the CDR3 DNA reads TGTGCCAGCAGCTCCGGGACGACAGGAGTCAATCAGCCCCAGCATTTT. Its translation: CASSSGTTGVNQPQHF.